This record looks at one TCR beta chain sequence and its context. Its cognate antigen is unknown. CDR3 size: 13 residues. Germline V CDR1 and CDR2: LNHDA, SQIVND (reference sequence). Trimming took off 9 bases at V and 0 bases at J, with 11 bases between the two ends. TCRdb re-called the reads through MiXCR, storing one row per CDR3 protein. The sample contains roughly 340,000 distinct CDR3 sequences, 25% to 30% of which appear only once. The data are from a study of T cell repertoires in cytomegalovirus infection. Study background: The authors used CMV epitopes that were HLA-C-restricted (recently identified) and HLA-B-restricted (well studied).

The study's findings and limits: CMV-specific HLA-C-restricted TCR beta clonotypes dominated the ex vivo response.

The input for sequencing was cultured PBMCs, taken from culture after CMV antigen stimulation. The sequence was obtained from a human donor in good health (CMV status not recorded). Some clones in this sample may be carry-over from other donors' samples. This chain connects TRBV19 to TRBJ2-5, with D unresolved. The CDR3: CASRKGNQETQYF. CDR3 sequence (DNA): TGTGCCAGCCGCAAGGGAAACCAAGAGACCCAGTACTTC. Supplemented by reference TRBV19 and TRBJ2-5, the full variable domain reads DGGITQSPKYLFRKEGQNVTLSCEQNLNHDAMYWYRQDPGQGLRLIYYSQIVNDFQKGDIAEGYSVSREKKESFPLTVTSAQKNPTAFYLCASRKGNQETQYFGPGTRLLVL.